These 2 T cell receptor beta chains share one sample of origin, sequenced in a study of T cell clones after liver transplantation. The data were produced by immunoSEQ multiplex PCR, yet TCRdb's version contains in-frame clones alone and is incomplete. The repertoire has 49,000 or so clones, approximately 71% of them found once; the top ten carry less than 10%. The sample was CD4+ T cells from blood, taken approximately 54 months after liver transplant. The receptors were gathered from a human patient who received a liver transplant. The graft donor may be the source of some T cells.

This chain connects TRBV5-1 to TRBJ1-5; 7 nucleotides agree with TRBD1. There are 16 residues in the CDR3. Trimming took 9 bases from V and 0 from J; bases not matched to a gene: 12. The V gene's germline CDR1 is SGHRS and CDR2 YFSETQ. CDR3 sequence reads: CATTPRQGYSNQPQHF. CDR3 coding DNA: TGCGCCACCACCCCCCGACAGGGCTATAGCAATCAGCCCCAGCATTTT.

The chain joins TRBV19 to TRBJ1-3; no definite D call. V gave up 9 bases and J gave up 1 base, with 13 bases separating them. The CDR3 is 14 residues long. Germline CDR1 reads LNHDA; CDR2 reads SQIVND (reference sequence). CDR3 DNA sequence: TGTGCCAGCGGGGAGGCCGTTTCTGGAAACACCATATATTTT. It encodes CASGEAVSGNTIYF.